This T cell receptor (beta chain) was found in a study of CD8+ T cells in alopecia areata. Study-wide points: A great number of expanded lesional clones endured in scalp and blood during tofacitinib. Researchers report lesional scalp, most notably alopecia totalis/universalis, outstripped normal scalp in clonality.

As concerns this clone: Antigen unknown.

After isolation, RNA underwent reverse transcription to generate cDNA as the sequencing template. Assay used: immunoSEQ multiplex PCR; TCRdb lists only in-frame clones, some missing. The profile shows around 200,000 clones, under 70% of them singletons. This sample's treatment: oral pan-JAK inhibitor, 5-10 mg twice daily. Sequencing was performed on CD4+ T cells sorted from blood, taken at week 4, from a patient treated with tofacitinib. The receptor's source is a human donor with alopecia areata.

The CDR3 DNA reads as TGCAGTGCTAGACCAGGTCATGGGCAGTTCTTC. Residues: CSARPGHGQFF. J is TRBJ2-1 and V is TRBV20-1, with D unresolved. The germline CDR1 and CDR2 sequences are DFQATT and SNEGSKA (reference sequence). The CDR3 totals 11 residues. Trimming pared 2 bases from V and 12 bases from J, leaving 11 bases between.